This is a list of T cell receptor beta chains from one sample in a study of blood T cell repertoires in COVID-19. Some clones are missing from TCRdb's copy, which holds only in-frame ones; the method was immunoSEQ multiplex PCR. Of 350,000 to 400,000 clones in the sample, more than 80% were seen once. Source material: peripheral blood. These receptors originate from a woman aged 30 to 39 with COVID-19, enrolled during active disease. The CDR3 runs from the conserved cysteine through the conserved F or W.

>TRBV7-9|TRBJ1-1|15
CASSLGGSGGFEAFF
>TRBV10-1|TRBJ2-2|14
CASSRTSTTGELFF
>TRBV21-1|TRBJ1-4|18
CASIHGYGGCGVAKNCFF
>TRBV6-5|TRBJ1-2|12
CASTARGWGYTF
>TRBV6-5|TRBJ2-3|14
CASSRGVREDTQYF
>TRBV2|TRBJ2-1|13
CASTQISYNEQFF
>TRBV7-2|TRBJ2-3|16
CASSYIAGGLTDTQYF
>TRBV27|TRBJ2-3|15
CASSSSGRVEDTQYF
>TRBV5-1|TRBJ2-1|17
CASTPRWSDSSYNEQFF
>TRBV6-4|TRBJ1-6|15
CASSPTGIGYSPLHF
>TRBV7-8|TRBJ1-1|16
CASSLGQGVVNTEAFF
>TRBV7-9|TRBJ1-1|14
CASSPPTVQTEAFF
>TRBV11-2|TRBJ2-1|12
CASGLLYNEQFF
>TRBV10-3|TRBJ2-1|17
CAISESGRSGRSDEQFF
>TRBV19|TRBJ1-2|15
CASSAPGGGGYGYTF
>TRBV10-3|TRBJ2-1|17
CAISDPRGSGNYNEQFF
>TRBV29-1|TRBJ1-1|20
CSVEARIWDRGPTGNTEAFF
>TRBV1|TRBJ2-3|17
CTSSQEWRLAYTDTQYF
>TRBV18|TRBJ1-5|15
CASSSTGGRDQPQHF
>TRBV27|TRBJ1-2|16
CASSPTPVGDYYGYTF
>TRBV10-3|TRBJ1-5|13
CATSLQGEQPQHF
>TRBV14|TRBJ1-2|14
CASSQDYRVYGYTF
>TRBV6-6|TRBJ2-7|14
CASSYLGQESEQYF
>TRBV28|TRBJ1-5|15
CASSLNRQGNQPQHF
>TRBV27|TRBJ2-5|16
CASSRASGSIEETQYF
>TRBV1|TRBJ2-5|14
CTSSPSGVQETQYF
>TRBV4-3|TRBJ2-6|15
CASSQTDSGANVLTF
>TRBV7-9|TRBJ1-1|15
CASRSRTGGDAEAFF
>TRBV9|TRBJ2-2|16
CASSVTGGGNTGELFF
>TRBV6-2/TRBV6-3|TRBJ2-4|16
CASSPQATLAKNIQYF
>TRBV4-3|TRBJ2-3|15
CASSQDGRGGDTQYF
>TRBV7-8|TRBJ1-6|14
CASSAVRQNSPLHF
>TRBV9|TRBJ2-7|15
CASSPRDRTYYEQYF
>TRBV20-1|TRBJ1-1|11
CSATSDREAFF
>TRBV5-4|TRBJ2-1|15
CASSFGGTGVNEQFF
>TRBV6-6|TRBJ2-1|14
CASSYSAGSNEQFF
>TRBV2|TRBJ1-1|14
CASSPQGPNTEAFF
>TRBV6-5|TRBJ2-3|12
CASRGEGDTQYF
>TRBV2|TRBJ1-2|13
CASSRTGARGYTF
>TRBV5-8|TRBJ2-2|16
CASSLALDSNTGELFF
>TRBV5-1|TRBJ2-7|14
CASSTDRGPYEQYF
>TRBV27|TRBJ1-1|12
CASSSGLTEAFF
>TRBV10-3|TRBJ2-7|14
CAISALAGEDEQYF
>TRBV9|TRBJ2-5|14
CASSGSGGQETQYF
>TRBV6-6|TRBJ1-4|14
CASIRSATNEKLFF
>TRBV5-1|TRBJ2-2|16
CASSLNGQGLSGELFF
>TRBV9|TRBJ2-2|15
CASSVGSGGTGELFF
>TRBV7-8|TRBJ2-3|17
CASSLGFGLSGIDTQYF
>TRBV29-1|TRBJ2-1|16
CSVEIPGHQAYDEQFF
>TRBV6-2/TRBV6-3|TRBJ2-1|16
CASSGPTSGRSNEQFF
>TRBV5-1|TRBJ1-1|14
CASSLDNYNTEAFF
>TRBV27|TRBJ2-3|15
CASSLLRGSTDTQYF
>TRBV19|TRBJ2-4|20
CASSMRRGQGRTLAKNIQYF
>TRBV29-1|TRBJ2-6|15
CSVNQGAGGANVLTF
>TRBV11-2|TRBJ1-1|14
CASSQVGGDTEAFF
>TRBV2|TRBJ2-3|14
CASSGQGRTDTQYF
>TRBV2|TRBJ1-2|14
CASSAGTGWTGYTF